These 8 T cell receptor beta chains came from one sample sequenced in a study of metastatic and nonmetastatic thyroid tumors. No treatment of any kind had been given to any patient before thyroid surgery. MiXCR re-clonotyped the PCR reads for TCRdb. The sample has over 25,000 clones; roughly 15% are singletons. Sequenced input: blood. The receptors were sampled from a female donor with papillary thyroid cancer or a benign thyroid nodule (not recorded which). Some clones in this sample may be carry-over from other donors' samples.

This clone was seen at least ten times. The junction and the germline gene differ at one end; a read error may be behind it. The chain recombines TRBV10-3 with TRBJ2-1; 8 positions match TRBD2. The CDR3 spans 14 residues. The V gene's germline CDR1 is ENHRY and CDR2 SYGVKD. CDR3 protein: CTIGASGPYNEQFF. In DNA, the CDR3 is TGTACCATCGGGGCTAGCGGGCCGTACAATGAGCAGTTCTTC.

This clone was recorded many times. V and J are TRBV5-1 and TRBJ1-5; TRBD1 matches at 11 bases. With V trimmed by 5 bases and J by 5 bases, 18 bases remained unmatched. There are 19 residues in the CDR3. Germline CDR1 SGHRS, CDR2 YFSETQ. CDR3 residues: CASSPLPGQGAPGDQPQHF. CDR3 DNA sequence: TGCGCCAGCAGTCCCCTTCCCGGACAGGGGGCCCCGGGAGATCAGCCCCAGCATTTT.

The chain combines TRBV20-1 with TRBJ2-1, with 10 bases aligning to TRBD2. Germline-derived CDR1 and CDR2 are DFQATT and SNEGSKA (reference sequence). The trim removed 1 base at V and 3 bases at J, leaving 9 bases unmatched. The CDR3 contains 17 residues. The CDR3 loop reads CSARADTGTSVYNEQFF. Written as DNA, the CDR3 is TGCAGTGCTAGAGCCGATACCGGGACTAGCGTCTACAATGAGCAGTTCTTC.

This clone occurred many times. J is TRBJ2-1 and V is TRBV13; 14 bases agree with TRBD2. Germline V gene lookup returns CDR1 PRHDT and CDR2 FYEKMQ (reference sequence). CDR3 size: 15 residues. The V gene end was trimmed by 3 bases and the J gene end by 10 bases; junction bases not matched to a gene: 5. The CDR3 reads CASSLGTSGSHEQFF. DNA for the CDR3: TGTGCCAGCAGCTTGGGGACTAGCGGGAGTCACGAGCAGTTCTTC.

The chain carries TRBV18 and TRBJ2-2, with D maybe TRBD1 (6 bases). Trimming shortened V by 6 bases and J by 3 bases, and 11 bases separated the two germline ends. The CDR3 is made up of 14 amino acids. In germline, CDR1 is KGHSH, CDR2 LQKENI. DNA for the CDR3: TGTGCCAGCTCGCCCGGGACACACACCGGGGAGCTGTTTTTT. The encoded protein is CASSPGTHTGELFF.

This clone came up many times. The chain has TRBV5-8 and TRBJ1-2; TRBD1 might be the D (6 bases). This CDR3 comprises 12 residues. The V end was cut by 3 bases, the J end by 4 bases, with 7 bases between. Germline CDR1 SGHTS, CDR2 YDEGEE. The CDR3 DNA reads as TGTGCCAGCAGCTCCAGGGGCTATGGCTACACCTTC. It translates to CASSSRGYGYTF.

There are many counts of this clone. A read error may be the cause here, since a much bigger clone is one base away. The chain couples TRBV30 to TRBJ2-7, with 8 bases that match TRBD1. The germline gives CDR1 GTSNPN, CDR2 SVGIG (reference sequence). The CDR3 loop spans 15 amino acids. Written as DNA, the CDR3 is TGTGTCTGGAGTCCAACCGGGACAGGATCCTACGAGCAGTACTTC. Its protein product is CVWSPTGTGSYEQYF.

The chain recombines TRBV7-2 with TRBJ2-1; D possibly matches TRBD1 or TRBD2 (5 bases each). CDR1 is SGHTA, CDR2 FQGNSA, per germline. The length of the CDR3 is 13 residues. The V gene lost 0 bases and the J gene lost 16 bases, with 16 bases spanning the gap. This CDR3 is CASSLAERGGHFF. CDR3 sequence (DNA): TGTGCCAGCAGCTTAGCGGAGAGGGGTGGTCATTTCTTC. Looking up the rest from reference TRBV7-2 and TRBJ2-1 gives the full variable domain: GAGVSQSPSNKVTEKGKDVELRCDPISGHTALYWYRQSLGQGLEFLIYFQGNSAPDKSGLPSDRFSAERTGGSVSTLTIQRTQQEDSAVYLCASSLAERGGHFFGPGTRLTVL.